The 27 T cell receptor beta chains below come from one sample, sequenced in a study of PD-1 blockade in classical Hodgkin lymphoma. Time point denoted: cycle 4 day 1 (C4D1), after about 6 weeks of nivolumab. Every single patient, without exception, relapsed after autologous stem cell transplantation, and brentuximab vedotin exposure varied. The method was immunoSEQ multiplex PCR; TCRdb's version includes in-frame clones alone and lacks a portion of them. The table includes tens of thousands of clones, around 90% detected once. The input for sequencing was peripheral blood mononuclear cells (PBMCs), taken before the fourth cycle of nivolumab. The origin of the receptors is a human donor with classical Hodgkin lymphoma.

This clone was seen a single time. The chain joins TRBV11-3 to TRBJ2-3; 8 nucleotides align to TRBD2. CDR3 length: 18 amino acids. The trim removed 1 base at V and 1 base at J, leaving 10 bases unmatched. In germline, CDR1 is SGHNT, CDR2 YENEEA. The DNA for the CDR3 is TGTGCCAGCAGCTTAGGACTCATGTCAGCGGGAGGCACAGATACGCAGTATTTT. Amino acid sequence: CASSLGLMSAGGTDTQYF.

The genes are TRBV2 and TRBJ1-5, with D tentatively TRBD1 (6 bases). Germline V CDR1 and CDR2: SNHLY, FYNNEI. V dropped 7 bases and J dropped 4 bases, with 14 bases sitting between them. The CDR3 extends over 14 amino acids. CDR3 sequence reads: CASTKQGTNQPQHF. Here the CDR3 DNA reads TGTGCCAGCACAAAACAGGGCACGAATCAGCCCCAGCATTTT.

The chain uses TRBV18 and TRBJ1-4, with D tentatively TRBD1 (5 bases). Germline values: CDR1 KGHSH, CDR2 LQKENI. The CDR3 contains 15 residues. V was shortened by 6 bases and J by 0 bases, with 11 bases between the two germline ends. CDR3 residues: CASSGQPTTNEKLFF. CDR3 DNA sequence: TGTGCCAGCTCGGGGCAGCCTACAACTAATGAAAAACTGTTTTTT.

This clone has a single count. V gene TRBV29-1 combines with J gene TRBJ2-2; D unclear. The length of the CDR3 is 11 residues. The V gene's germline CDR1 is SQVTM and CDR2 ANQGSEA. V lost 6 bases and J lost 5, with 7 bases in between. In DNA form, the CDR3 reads TGCAGCGTCCAACAAACCGGGGAGCTGTTTTTT. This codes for CSVQQTGELFF.

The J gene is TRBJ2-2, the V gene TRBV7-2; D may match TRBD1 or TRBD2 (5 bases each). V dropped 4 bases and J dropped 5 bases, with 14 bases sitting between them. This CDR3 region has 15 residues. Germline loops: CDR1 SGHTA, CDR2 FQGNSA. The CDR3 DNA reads TGTGCCAGCAGCTCGGGACCCCTCCTAACCGGGGAGCTGTTTTTT. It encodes CASSSGPLLTGELFF. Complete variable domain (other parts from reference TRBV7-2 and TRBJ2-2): GAGVSQSPSNKVTEKGKDVELRCDPISGHTALYWYRQSLGQGLEFLIYFQGNSAPDKSGLPSDRFSAERTGGSVSTLTIQRTQQEDSAVYLCASSSGPLLTGELFFGEGSRLTVL.

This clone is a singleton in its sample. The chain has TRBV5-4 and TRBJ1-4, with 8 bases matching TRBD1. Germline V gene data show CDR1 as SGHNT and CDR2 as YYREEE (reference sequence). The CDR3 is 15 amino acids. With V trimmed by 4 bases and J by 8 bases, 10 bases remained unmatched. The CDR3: CASSGPGGAGEKLFF. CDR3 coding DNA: TGTGCCAGCAGCGGGCCAGGGGGCGCAGGAGAAAAACTGTTTTTT. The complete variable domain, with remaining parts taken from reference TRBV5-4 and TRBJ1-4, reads ETGVTQSPTHLIKTRGQQVTLRCSSQSGHNTVSWYQQALGQGPQFIFQYYREEENGRGNFPPRFSGLQFPNYSSELNVNALELDDSALYLCASSGPGGAGEKLFFGSGTQLSVL.

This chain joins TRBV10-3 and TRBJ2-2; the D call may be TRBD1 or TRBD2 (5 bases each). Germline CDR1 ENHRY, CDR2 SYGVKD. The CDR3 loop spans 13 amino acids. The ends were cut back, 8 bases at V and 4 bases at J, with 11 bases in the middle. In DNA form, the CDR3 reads TGTGCCATCCGAGGGGACGGCACCGGGGAGCTGTTTTTT. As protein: CAIRGDGTGELFF.

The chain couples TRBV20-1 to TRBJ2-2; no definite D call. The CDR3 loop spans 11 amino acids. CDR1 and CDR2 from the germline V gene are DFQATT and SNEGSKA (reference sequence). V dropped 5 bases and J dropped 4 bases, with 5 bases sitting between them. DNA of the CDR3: TGCAGTGCTTACAGCACCGGGGAGCTGTTTTTT. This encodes CSAYSTGELFF.

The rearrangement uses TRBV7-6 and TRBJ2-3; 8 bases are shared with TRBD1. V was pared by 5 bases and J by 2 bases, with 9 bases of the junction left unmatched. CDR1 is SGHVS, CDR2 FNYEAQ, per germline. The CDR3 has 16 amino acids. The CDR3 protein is CASSPLDRAPTDTQYF. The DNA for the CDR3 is TGTGCCAGCAGCCCCCTGGACAGGGCACCCACAGATACGCAGTATTTT.

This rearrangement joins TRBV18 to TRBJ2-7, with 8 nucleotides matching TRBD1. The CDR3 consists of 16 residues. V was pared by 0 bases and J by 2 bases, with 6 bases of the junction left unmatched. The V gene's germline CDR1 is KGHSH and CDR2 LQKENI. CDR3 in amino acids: CASSPPSGQGPYEQYF. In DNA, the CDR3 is TGTGCCAGCTCACCACCTTCCGGACAGGGTCCCTACGAGCAGTACTTC.

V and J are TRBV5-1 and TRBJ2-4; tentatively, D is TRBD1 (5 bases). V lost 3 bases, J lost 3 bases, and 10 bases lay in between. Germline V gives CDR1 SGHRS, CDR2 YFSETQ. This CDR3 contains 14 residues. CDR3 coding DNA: TGCGCCAGCAGCTCTGACAGAAACAAAAACATTCAGTACTTC. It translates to CASSSDRNKNIQYF.

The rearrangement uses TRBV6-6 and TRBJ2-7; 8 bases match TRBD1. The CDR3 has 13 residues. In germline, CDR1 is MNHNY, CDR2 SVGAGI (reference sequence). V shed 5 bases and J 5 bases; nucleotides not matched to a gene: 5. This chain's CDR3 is CASSGDRTNEQYF. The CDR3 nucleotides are TGTGCCAGCAGTGGGGACAGGACCAACGAGCAGTACTTC.

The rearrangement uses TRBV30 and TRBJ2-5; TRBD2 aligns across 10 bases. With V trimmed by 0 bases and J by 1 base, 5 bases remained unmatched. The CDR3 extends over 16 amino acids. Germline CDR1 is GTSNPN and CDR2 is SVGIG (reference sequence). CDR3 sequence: CAWSVGLAGVQETQYF. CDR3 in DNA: TGTGCCTGGAGTGTAGGGCTAGCGGGAGTCCAAGAGACCCAGTACTTC.

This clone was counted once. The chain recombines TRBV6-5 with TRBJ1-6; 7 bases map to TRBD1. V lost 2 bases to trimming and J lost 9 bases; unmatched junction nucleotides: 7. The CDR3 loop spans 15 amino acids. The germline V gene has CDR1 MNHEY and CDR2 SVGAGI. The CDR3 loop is CASSYLTGTISPLHF. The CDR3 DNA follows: TGTGCCAGCAGTTACCTGACAGGGACGATTTCACCCCTCCACTTT.

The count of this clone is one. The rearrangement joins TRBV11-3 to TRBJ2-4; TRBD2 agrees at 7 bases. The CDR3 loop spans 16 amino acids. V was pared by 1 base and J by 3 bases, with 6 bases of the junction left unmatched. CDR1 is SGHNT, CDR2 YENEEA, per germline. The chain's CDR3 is CASSLVREKVKNIQYF. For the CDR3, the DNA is TGTGCCAGCAGCTTAGTGCGGGAGAAGGTCAAAAACATTCAGTACTTC.

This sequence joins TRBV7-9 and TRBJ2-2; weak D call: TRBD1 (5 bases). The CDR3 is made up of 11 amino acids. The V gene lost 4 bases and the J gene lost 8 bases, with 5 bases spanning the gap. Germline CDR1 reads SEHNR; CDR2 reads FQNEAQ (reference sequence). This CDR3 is CASSWTGELFF. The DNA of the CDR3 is TGTGCCAGCAGCTGGACAGGGGAGCTGTTTTTT.

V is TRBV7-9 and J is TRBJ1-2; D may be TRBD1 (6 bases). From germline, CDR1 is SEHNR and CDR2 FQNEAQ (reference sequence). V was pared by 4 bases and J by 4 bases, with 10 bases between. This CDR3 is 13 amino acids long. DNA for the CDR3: TGTGCCAGCAGCTCCGGACAGACCTATGGCTACACCTTC. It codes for CASSSGQTYGYTF.

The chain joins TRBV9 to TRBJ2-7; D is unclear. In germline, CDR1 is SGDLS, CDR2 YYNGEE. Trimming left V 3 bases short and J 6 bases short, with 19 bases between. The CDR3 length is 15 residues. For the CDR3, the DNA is TGTGCCAGCAGCGCCGCCCCCTACAAGGCTGGCGAGCAGTACTTC. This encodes CASSAAPYKAGEQYF.

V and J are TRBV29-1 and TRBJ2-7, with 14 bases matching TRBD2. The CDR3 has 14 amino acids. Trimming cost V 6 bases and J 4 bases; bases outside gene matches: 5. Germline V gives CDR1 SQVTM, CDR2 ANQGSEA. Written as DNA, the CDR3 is TGCAGCGTGGCCGGGACTAGCGGGAGTTACGAGCAGTACTTC. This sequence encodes CSVAGTSGSYEQYF.

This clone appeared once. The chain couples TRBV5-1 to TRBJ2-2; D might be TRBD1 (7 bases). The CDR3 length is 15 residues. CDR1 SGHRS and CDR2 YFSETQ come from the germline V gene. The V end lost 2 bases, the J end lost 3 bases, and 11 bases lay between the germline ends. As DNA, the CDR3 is TGCGCCAGCAGCTTCCAGGGGGGAGACACCGGGGAGCTGTTTTTT. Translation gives CASSFQGGDTGELFF.

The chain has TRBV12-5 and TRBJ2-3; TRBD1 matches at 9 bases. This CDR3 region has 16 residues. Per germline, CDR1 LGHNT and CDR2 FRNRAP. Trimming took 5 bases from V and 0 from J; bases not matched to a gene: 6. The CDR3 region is CASGPGTGLSTDTQYF. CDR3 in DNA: TGTGCTAGTGGTCCGGGGACAGGGTTGAGCACAGATACGCAGTATTTT.

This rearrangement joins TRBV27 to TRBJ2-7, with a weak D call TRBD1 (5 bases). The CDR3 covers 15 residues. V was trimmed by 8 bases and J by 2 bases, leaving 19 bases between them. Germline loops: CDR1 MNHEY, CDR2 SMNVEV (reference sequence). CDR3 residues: CASAYYRIGAYEQYF. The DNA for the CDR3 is TGTGCCAGCGCGTATTACAGGATTGGGGCCTACGAGCAGTACTTC.

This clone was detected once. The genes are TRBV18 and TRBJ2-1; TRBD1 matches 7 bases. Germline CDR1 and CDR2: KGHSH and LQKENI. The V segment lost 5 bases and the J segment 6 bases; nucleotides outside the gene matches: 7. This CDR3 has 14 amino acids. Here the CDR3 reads CASSADRAANEQFF. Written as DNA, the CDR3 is TGTGCCAGCTCAGCCGACAGGGCCGCCAATGAGCAGTTCTTC.

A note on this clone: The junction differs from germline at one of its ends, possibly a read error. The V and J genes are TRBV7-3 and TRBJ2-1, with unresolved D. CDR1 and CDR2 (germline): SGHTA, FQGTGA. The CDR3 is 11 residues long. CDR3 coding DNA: TGTGCCAGCAGCTTCGGCGATAACCCGGTCTTC. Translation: CASSFGDNPVF.

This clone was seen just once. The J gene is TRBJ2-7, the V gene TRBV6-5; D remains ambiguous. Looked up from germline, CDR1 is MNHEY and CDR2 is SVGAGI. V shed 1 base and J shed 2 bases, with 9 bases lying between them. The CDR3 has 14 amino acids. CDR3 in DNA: TGTGCCAGCAGTTACTTCTTAGGTACCTACGAGCAGTACTTC. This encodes CASSYFLGTYEQYF.

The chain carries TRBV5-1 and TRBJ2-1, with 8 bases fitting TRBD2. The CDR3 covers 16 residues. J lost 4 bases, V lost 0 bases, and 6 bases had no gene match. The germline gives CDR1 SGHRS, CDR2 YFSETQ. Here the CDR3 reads CASSLGSSGPYNEQFF. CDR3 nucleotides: TGCGCCAGCAGCTTGGGATCTAGCGGGCCGTACAATGAGCAGTTCTTC.

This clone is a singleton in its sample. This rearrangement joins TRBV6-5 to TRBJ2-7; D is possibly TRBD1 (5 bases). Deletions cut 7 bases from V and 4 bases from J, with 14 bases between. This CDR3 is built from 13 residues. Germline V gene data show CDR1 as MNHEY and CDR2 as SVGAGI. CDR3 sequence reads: CASMTREGYEQYF. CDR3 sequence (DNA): TGTGCCAGCATGACCAGGGAAGGGTACGAGCAGTACTTC.